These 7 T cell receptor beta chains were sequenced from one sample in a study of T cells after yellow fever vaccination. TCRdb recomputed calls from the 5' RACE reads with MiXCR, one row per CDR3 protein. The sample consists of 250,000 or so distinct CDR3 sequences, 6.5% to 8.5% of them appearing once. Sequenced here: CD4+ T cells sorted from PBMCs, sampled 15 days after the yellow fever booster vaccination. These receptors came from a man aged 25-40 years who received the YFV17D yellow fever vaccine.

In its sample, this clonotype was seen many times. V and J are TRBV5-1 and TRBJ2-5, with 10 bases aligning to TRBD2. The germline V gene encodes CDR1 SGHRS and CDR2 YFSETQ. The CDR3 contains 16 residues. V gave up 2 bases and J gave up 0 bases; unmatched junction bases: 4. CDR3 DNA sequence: TGCGCCAGCAGCTTTGGAGCGGGAGGGTACCAAGAGACCCAGTACTTC. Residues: CASSFGAGGYQETQYF.

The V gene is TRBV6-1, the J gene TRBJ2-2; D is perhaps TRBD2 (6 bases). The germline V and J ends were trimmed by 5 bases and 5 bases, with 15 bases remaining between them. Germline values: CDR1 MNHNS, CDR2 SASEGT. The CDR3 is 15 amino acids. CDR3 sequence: CASSRRELATGELFF. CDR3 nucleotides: TGTGCCAGCAGTCGCCGGGAACTAGCTACCGGGGAGCTGTTTTTT.

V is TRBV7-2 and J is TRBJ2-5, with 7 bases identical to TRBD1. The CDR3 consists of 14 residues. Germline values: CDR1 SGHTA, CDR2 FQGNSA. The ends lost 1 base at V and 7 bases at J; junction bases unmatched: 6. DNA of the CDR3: TGTGCCAGCAGCTTAGTAAACAGGGGCCCGACCCAGTACTTC. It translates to CASSLVNRGPTQYF.

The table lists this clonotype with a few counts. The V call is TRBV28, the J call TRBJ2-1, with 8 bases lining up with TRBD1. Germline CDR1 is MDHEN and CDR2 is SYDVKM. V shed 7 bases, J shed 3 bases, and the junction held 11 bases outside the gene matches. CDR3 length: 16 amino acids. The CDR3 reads CASTPLGTGDYNEQFF. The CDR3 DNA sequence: TGTGCCAGCACCCCCCTCGGGACAGGAGACTACAATGAGCAGTTCTTC.

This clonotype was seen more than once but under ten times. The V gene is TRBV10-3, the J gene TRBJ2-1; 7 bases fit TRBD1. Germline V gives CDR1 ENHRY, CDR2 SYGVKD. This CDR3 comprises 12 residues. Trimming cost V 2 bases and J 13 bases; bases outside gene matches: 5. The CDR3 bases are TGTGCCATCAGTGAGACGACAGGGATACAGTTCTTC. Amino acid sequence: CAISETTGIQFF.

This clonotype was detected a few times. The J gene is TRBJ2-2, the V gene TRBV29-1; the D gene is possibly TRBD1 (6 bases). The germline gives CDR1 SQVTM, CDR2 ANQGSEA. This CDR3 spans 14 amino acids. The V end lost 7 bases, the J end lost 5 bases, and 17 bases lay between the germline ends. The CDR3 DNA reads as TGCAGCGCGGCGCCGGGACAAACAACCGGGGAGCTGTTTTTT. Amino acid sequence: CSAAPGQTTGELFF.

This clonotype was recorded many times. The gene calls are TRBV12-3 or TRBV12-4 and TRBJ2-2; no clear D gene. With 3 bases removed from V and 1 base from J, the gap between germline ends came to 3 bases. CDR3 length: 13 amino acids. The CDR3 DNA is TGTGCCAGCAGTTTCAGGAACACCGGGGAGCTGTTTTTT. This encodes CASSFRNTGELFF.